This entry describes one T cell receptor (beta chain). Its antigen is not known. This record comes from a study of OX40 agonist ivuxolimab in advanced cancers. Overall study: Patients received ivuxolimab, an intravenous treatment, every 2 weeks at 0.01 to 10 mg/kg. Those enrolled were 82.7% male, with a mean age of 60 years and ages from 23 to 79.

Only in-frame clones appear in the TCRdb table, and some are missing; sequencing was by immunoSEQ multiplex PCR. The repertoire holds 73,000 or so clones, with roughly 85% as singletons. Findings of the study overall: Which antigen the expanded peripheral T cells recognized is unknown.

CDR3 length: 13 amino acids. The germline V and J ends were trimmed by 1 base and 7 bases, with 8 bases remaining between them. Germline CDR1 SGHTA, CDR2 FQGNSA. It was autoimmune disease history or systemic immunosuppression that excluded patients. The clonotype originates from an adult with an advanced solid tumor such as melanoma, head and neck, liver or kidney cancer. This sequence joins TRBV7-2 and TRBJ1-5; D call uncertain. This sample comprised CD4+ or CD8+ T cells sorted from blood, obtained in a trial of the OX40 agonist ivuxolimab. The CDR3 is CASSLDWEQPQHF. The CDR3, as DNA: TGTGCCAGCAGCTTAGATTGGGAGCAGCCCCAGCATTTT.